This is a list of T cell receptor beta chains from one sample in a study of blood T cell repertoires in COVID-19. TCRdb's copy holds only in-frame clones and misses some; the assay was immunoSEQ multiplex PCR. The sample contains roughly 41,000 clones, around nine tenths of which appear only once. The sample consisted of peripheral blood. Every receptor here comes from a man between 60 and 75 years old with active COVID-19. Each CDR3 is given with its conserved first and last residue. Fields, in order: clone size, D gene, J gene, V gene, CDR3 protein, CDR3 DNA. D genes are given only for firm matches. For some rows the clone size is stated as once, few or many, or as a class when expanded; others skip it.

NA	NA	TRBJ2-7	TRBV7-2	CASSLAPGYEQYF	TGTGCCAGCAGCTTAGCTCCCGGCTACGAGCAGTACTTC
NA	TRBD1	TRBJ1-4	TRBV5-1	CASSLVGTGENEKLFF	TGCGCCAGCAGCTTGGTGGGGACAGGAGAAAATGAAAAACTGTTTTTT
NA	NA	TRBJ2-2	TRBV10-1	CASLVRDSTGELFF	TGCGCCAGCCTCGTGCGGGACTCCACCGGGGAGCTGTTTTTT
few	NA	TRBJ1-5	TRBV19	CASSRTDSYNQPQHF	TGTGCCAGTAGTAGGACAGATTCGTACAATCAGCCCCAGCATTTT
few	TRBD1	TRBJ2-3	TRBV7-2	CASSLGLDRGLSDTQYF	TGTGCCAGCAGCTTAGGTTTGGACAGGGGTCTCTCGGATACGCAGTATTTT
NA	TRBD2	TRBJ2-5	TRBV14	CASSHGTSGSWPQETQYF	TGTGCCAGCAGCCATGGGACTAGCGGGAGCTGGCCCCAAGAGACCCAGTACTTC
NA	NA	TRBJ1-1	TRBV7-9	CASSLNRNTEAFF	TGTGCCAGCAGCTTAAACAGAAACACTGAAGCTTTCTTT
NA	TRBD2	TRBJ2-1	TRBV5-1	CASSWTSGRPLGDEQFF	TGCGCCAGCAGCTGGACTAGCGGGAGGCCGCTGGGGGATGAGCAGTTCTTC
NA	NA	TRBJ2-5	TRBV18	CASSPLATDQETQYF	TGTGCCAGCTCACCACTCGCGACAGACCAAGAGACCCAGTACTTC
NA	NA	TRBJ1-2	TRBV28	CASTVGRGVGGYTF	TGTGCCAGCACCGTCGGGAGGGGGGTCGGGGGCTACACCTTC